The 11 T cell receptor beta chains listed next were all sequenced from one sample in a study of blood T cell repertoires in COVID-19. Here immunoSEQ multiplex PCR was the method, and the copy in TCRdb shows in-frame clones only, minus some. The table lists 97,000 or so clones, approximately 90% of them singletons. The sample was peripheral blood. These receptors were collected from a woman aged 45 to 65 with COVID-19, enrolled during active disease.

The CDR3 spells CASSKGDTDTQYF. The CDR3 nucleotides read TGCGCCAGCAGTAAGGGGGACACAGATACGCAGTATTTT. This chain uses TRBV4-1 with TRBJ2-3; D might be TRBD1 (6 bases). V was pared by 6 bases and J by 2 bases, with 9 bases between. Germline V CDR1 and CDR2: MGHRA, YSYEKL. The CDR3 is 13 amino acids.

The chain employs TRBV2 and TRBJ1-6, with D hard to call. Germline V gene data show CDR1 as SNHLY and CDR2 as FYNNEI. The CDR3 loop spans 15 amino acids. With 0 bases removed from V and 10 bases from J, the gap between germline ends came to 13 bases. The CDR3 nucleotides are TGTGCCAGCAGTGAAGCGCTCCACTCGGGGTCACCCCTCCACTTT. Translated, it gives CASSEALHSGSPLHF.

V and J are TRBV5-4 and TRBJ2-3; TRBD2 matches at 8 bases. J lost 2 bases, V lost 3 bases, and 8 bases had no gene match. This CDR3 has 16 amino acids. The germline CDR1 and CDR2 sequences are SGHNT and YYREEE (reference sequence). CDR3 nucleotide sequence: TGTGCCAGCAGCTGGCTAGCGGGCAAAACCACAGATACGCAGTATTTT. As protein: CASSWLAGKTTDTQYF.

J is TRBJ2-1 and V is TRBV7-8; D perhaps matches TRBD1 (6 bases). The CDR3 has 16 amino acids. Deletions cut 5 bases from V and 0 bases from J, with 14 bases between. CDR1 SGHVS and CDR2 FQNEAQ come from the germline V gene. The CDR3 sequence is CASSPGAGGSYNEQFF. The DNA of the CDR3 is TGTGCCAGCAGCCCAGGGGCGGGCGGCTCCTACAATGAGCAGTTCTTC.

The V gene is TRBV19, the J gene TRBJ1-5; 10 bases are shared with TRBD1. Germline V gives CDR1 LNHDA, CDR2 SQIVND (reference sequence). V shed 5 bases and J 7 bases; nucleotides not matched to a gene: 8. This CDR3 is built from 15 residues. The CDR3 spells CASSATGGSGQPQHF. DNA of the CDR3: TGTGCCAGTAGTGCGACAGGGGGCTCGGGACAGCCCCAGCATTTT.

Of note for this clone: Other DNA sequences in the same sample also yield this CDR3. This chain links TRBV19 with TRBJ2-2; 9 nucleotides match TRBD2. The junction had 2 bases not matched to a gene; V was cut back by 1 base and J by 5 bases. This CDR3 spans 15 amino acids. Germline CDR1 reads LNHDA; CDR2 reads SQIVND (reference sequence). CDR3 amino acids: CASSIVSGGTGELFF. CDR3 nucleotide sequence: TGTGCCAGTAGTATAGTAAGCGGGGGGACCGGGGAGCTGTTTTTT.

This sequence joins TRBV7-8 and TRBJ1-5; 10 bases are shared with TRBD1. Germline V lookup: CDR1 SGHVS, CDR2 FQNEAQ. V gave up 3 bases and J gave up 6 bases; unmatched junction bases: 8. This CDR3 spans 16 amino acids. The CDR3: CASSFLRQGAFQPQHF. In DNA form, the CDR3 reads TGTGCCAGCAGCTTTCTGCGACAGGGGGCATTTCAGCCCCAGCATTTT. Complete variable domain (other parts from reference TRBV7-8 and TRBJ1-5): GAGVSQSPRYKVAKRGQDVALRCDPISGHVSLFWYQQALGQGPEFLTYFQNEAQLDKSGLPSDRFFAERPEGSVSTLKIQRTQQEDSAVYLCASSFLRQGAFQPQHFGDGTRLSIL.

The chain is built from TRBV13 and TRBJ1-2; 10 nucleotides agree with TRBD1. CDR3 size: 15 residues. The germline gives CDR1 PRHDT, CDR2 FYEKMQ (reference sequence). Losses at the gene ends were 5 bases for V and 5 bases for J; bases not matched to a gene: 8. The CDR3 DNA sequence: TGTGCCAGCAGCACCCGGGACAGGGGTTTTTATGGCTACACCTTC. Its protein is CASSTRDRGFYGYTF.

The chain recombines TRBV25-1 with TRBJ1-6, with 7 positions matching TRBD1. V gave up 6 bases and J gave up 7 bases; unmatched junction bases: 0. CDR1 and CDR2 (germline): MGHDK, SYGVNS. The CDR3 spans 12 residues. CDR3 nucleotides: TGTGCCAGCAGGGGACAGAATTCACCCCTCCACTTT. Translating gives CASRGQNSPLHF. The full variable domain, rest sourced from reference TRBV25-1 and TRBJ1-6, is EADIYQTPRYLVIGTGKKITLECSQTMGHDKMYWYQQDPGMELHLIHYSYGVNSTEKGDLSSESTVSRIRTEHFPLTLESARPSHTSQYLCASRGQNSPLHFGNGTRLTVT.

This chain joins TRBV3-1 (or the pseudogene TRBV3-2) and TRBJ2-5; 7 nucleotides align to TRBD2. Looked up from germline, CDR1 is LGHDT and CDR2 is YNNKEL (reference sequence). The CDR3 runs to 14 residues. Trimming at V came to 4 bases and at J to 1 base, leaving 3 bases not matched to a gene. In nucleotides, the CDR3 is TGTGCCAGCAGCCGGCAGCGGGGCCAAGAGACCCAGTACTTC. It translates to CASSRQRGQETQYF.

The chain combines TRBV5-4 with TRBJ1-1, with TRBD1 identical over 10 bases. CDR1 SGHNT and CDR2 YYREEE come from the germline V gene (reference sequence). There are 14 residues in the CDR3. V was pared by 3 bases and J by 5 bases, with 4 bases of the junction left unmatched. The CDR3 spells CASSSTGGSTEAFF. CDR3 DNA: TGTGCCAGCAGCTCGACAGGGGGCAGTACTGAAGCTTTCTTT. Combining the CDR3 with reference TRBV5-4 and TRBJ1-1 gives the whole variable domain ETGVTQSPTHLIKTRGQQVTLRCSSQSGHNTVSWYQQALGQGPQFIFQYYREEENGRGNFPPRFSGLQFPNYSSELNVNALELDDSALYLCASSSTGGSTEAFFGQGTRLTVV.